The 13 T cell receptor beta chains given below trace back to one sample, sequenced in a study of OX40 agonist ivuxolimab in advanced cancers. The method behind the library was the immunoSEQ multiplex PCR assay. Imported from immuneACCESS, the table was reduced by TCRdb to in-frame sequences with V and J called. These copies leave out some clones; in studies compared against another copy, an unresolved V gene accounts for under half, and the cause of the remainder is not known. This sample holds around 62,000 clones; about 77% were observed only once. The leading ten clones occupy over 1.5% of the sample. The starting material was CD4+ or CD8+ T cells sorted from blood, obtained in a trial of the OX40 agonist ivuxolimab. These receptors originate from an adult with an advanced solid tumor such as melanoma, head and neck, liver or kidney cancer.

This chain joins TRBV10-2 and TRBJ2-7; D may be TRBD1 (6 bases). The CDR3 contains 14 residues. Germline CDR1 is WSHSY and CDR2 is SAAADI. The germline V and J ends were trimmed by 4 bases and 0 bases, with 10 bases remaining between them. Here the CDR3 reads CASSGPGHSYEQYF. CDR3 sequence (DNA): TGCGCCAGCAGTGGGCCGGGACACTCCTACGAGCAGTACTTC.

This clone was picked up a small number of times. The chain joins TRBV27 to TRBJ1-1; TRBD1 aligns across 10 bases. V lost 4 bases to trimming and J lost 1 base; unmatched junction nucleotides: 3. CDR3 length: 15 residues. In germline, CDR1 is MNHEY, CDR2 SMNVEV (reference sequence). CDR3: CASSSGTGANTEAFF. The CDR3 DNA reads TGTGCCAGCAGTTCAGGGACAGGGGCGAACACTGAAGCTTTCTTT.

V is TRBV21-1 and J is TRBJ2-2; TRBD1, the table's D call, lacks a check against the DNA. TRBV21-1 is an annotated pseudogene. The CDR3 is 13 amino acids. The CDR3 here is CASRKQGWGELFF. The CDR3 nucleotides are TGTGCCAGCAGAAAACAGGGTTGGGGGGAGCTGTTTTTT.

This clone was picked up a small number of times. For the CDR3, the DNA is TGTGCCAGCAGCTTACATGGGGATAGGTCACCCCTCCACTTT. It encodes CASSLHGDRSPLHF. The genes are TRBV7-3 and TRBJ1-6; the D is unclear. The CDR3 has 14 amino acids. Trimming removed 2 bases at V and 10 bases at J, with 12 bases between. Germline V gene data show CDR1 as SGHTA and CDR2 as FQGTGA.

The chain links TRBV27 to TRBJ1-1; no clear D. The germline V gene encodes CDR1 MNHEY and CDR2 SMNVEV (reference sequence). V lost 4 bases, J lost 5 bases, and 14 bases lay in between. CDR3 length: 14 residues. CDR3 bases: TGTGCCAGCAGTTCCCTTATTACCTTGACTGAAGCTTTCTTT. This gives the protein CASSSLITLTEAFF.

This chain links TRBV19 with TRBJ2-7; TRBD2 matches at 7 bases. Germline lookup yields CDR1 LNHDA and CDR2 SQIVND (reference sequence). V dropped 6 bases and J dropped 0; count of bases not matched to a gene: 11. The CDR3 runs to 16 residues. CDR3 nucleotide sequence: TGTGCCAGTAGCCCCAGGTTCCCTAGCGGCTCCTACGAGCAGTACTTC. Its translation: CASSPRFPSGSYEQYF.

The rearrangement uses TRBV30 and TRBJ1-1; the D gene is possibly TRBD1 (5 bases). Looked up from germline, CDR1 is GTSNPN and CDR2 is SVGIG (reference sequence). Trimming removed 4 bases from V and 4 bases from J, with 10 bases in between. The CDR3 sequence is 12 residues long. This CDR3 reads CAWTAGLTEAFF. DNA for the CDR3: TGTGCCTGGACAGCGGGACTCACTGAAGCTTTCTTT.

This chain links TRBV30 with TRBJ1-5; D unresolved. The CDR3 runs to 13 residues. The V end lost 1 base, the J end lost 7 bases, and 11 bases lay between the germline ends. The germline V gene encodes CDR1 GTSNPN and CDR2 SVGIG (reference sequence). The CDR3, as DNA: TGTGCCTGGAGTGCTGACGCGAGGCAGCCCCAGCATTTT. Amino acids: CAWSADARQPQHF.

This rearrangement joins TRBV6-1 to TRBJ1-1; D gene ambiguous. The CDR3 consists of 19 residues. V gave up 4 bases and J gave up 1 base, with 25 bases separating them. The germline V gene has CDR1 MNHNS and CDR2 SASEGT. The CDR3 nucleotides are TGTGCCAGCAGTGCCCAAAGGGTGATAGTAAGACGGCAGAACACTGAAGCTTTCTTT. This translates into CASSAQRVIVRRQNTEAFF.

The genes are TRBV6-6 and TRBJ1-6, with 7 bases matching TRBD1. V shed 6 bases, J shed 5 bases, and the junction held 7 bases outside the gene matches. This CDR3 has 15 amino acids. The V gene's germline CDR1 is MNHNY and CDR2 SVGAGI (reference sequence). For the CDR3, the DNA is TGTGCCAGCAGGGGCTCAGACAGGGATAATTCACCCCTCCACTTT. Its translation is CASRGSDRDNSPLHF.

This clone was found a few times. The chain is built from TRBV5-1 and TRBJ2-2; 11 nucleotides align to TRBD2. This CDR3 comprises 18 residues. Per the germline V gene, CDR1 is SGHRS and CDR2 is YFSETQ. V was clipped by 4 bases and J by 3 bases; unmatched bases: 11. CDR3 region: CASSSLGLAGGHTGELFF. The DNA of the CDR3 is TGCGCCAGCAGCAGTCTTGGGCTAGCGGGGGGTCACACCGGGGAGCTGTTTTTT.

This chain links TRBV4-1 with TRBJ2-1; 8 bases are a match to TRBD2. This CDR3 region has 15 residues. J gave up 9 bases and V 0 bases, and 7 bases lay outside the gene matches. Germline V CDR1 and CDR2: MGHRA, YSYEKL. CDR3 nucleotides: TGCGCCAGCAGCCAAGAGGGGACTAGTGGAGGTGAGCAGTTCTTC. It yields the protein CASSQEGTSGGEQFF.

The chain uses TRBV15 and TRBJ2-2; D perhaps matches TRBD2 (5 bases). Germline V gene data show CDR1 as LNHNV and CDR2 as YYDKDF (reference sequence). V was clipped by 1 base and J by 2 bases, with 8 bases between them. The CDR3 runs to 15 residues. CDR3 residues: CATSRGAGNTGELFF. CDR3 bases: TGTGCCACCAGCAGAGGGGCGGGTAACACCGGGGAGCTGTTTTTT.